The rows below give T cell receptor beta chains drawn from one sample of a study of T cells in Graves' hyperthyroidism and ophthalmopathy. TCRdb passed the multiplex PCR reads through MiXCR, listing each CDR3 protein once. Seen here are under 250,000 distinct CDR3 sequences, roughly 15% observed once, and the top ten hold 50%. The sequenced sample was blood. These receptors came from a man between 50 and 59 years old with Graves' hyperthyroidism. CDR3s include the opening cysteine and the closing phenylalanine or tryptophan. Fields, in order: D gene, clone size, V gene, J gene, CDR3 protein, CDR3 DNA. D genes are given only for firm matches. Only part of the rows carry a size: once, few, many, or a class if the clone is expanded.

>TRBD1|few|TRBV5-1|TRBJ2-7
CTSSWDSSYEQYF
TGCACCAGCAGCTGGGACAGTTCCTACGAGCAGTACTTC
>-|-|TRBV20-1|TRBJ2-7
CSASGTIESYEQYF
TGCAGTGCTAGCGGGACGATTGAGTCCTACGAGCAGTACTTC
>TRBD1|many|TRBV6-1|TRBJ1-2
CASSSNRQGNYGYTF
TGTGCCAGCAGTTCAAACCGACAGGGAAACTATGGCTACACCTTC
>-|-|TRBV27|TRBJ2-1
CASSFGGSLNEQFF
TGTGCCAGCAGTTTTGGAGGGTCGCTAAATGAGCAGTTCTTC
>TRBD1|many|TRBV6-1|TRBJ1-2
CASSIAGGSYGYTF
TGTGCCAGTTCTATAGCAGGGGGCTCGTATGGCTACACCTTC
>-|many|TRBV7-3|TRBJ2-3
CASSATGAGDTQYF
TGTGCCAGCAGCGCAACAGGGGCGGGGGATACGCAGTATTTT
>TRBD1|many|TRBV5-5|TRBJ2-7
CASSLVGQGTYEQYF
TGTGCCAGCAGCTTGGTGGGACAGGGAACCTACGAGCAGTACTTC
>-|many|TRBV6-1|TRBJ2-6
CASTLGQRDPSGANVLTF
TGTGCCAGCACCTTAGGACAGAGAGACCCCTCTGGGGCCAACGTCCTGACTTTC
>-|-|TRBV29-1|TRBJ1-4
CSARGADEKLFF
TGCAGCGCCCGAGGTGCAGATGAAAAACTGTTTTTT
>-|-|TRBV19|TRBJ2-2
CASNTDRYSTGELFF
TGTGCCAGTAACACCGACAGATACTCCACCGGGGAGCTGTTTTTT
>-|-|TRBV11-3|TRBJ2-2
CASSLTRGKGELFF
TGTGCCAGCAGCTTAACCAGGGGAAAGGGGGAGCTGTTTTTT
>TRBD2|few|TRBV20-1|TRBJ2-1
CSALTRGSSGGFSYNEQFF
TGCAGTGCCTTAACTCGTGGATCTAGCGGGGGCTTCTCCTACAATGAGCAGTTCTTC
>-|-|TRBV11-3|TRBJ2-2
CASSSRTGELFF
TGTGCCAGCAGCTCCCGTACCGGGGAGCTGTTTTTT
>-|many|TRBV2|TRBJ1-5
CASSEATNNQPQHF
TGTGCCAGCAGTGAAGCAACCAACAATCAGCCCCAGCATTTT
>-|many|TRBV27|TRBJ2-2
CASSFQRTGELFF
TGTGCCAGCAGTTTCCAGCGGACCGGGGAGCTGTTTTTT
>-|many|TRBV20-1|TRBJ1-3
CSASSRISGNTIYF
TGCAGTGCTAGTTCGAGGATCTCTGGAAACACCATATATTTT
>-|-|TRBV19|TRBJ1-4
CASSIGHTATNEKLFF
TGTGCCAGTAGTATTGGACACACTGCAACTAATGAAAAACTGTTTTTT
>TRBD2|once|TRBV27|TRBJ2-1
CASSLYGTSGNEQFF
TGTGCCAGCAGTCTTTATGGGACTAGCGGTAATGAGCAGTTCTTC
>-|few|TRBV6-1|TRBJ2-3
CASRQHPGRRVSFRGQYF
TGTGCCAGCAGACAACACCCGGGACGCAGAGTATCATTTAGGGGTCAGTATTTT
>-|-|TRBV29-1|TRBJ2-5
CSVEDPKGHQETQYF
TGCAGCGTTGAAGACCCGAAAGGGCACCAAGAGACCCAGTACTTC
>TRBD1|few|TRBV3-1|TRBJ2-3
CASSSRSTGGTDTQYF
TGTGCCAGCAGCTCACGGTCCACAGGGGGCACAGATACGCAGTATTTT
>-|many|TRBV7-9|TRBJ2-1
CASRRMDGTNNEQFF
TGTGCCAGCAGACGGATGGACGGGACGAACAATGAGCAGTTCTTC
>-|-|TRBV6-5|TRBJ1-1
CASSYSRRGLVTEAFF
TGTGCCAGCAGTTACTCGAGGCGGGGTCTCGTCACTGAAGCTTTCTTT
>TRBD1|-|TRBV7-8|TRBJ1-2
CASSHLTGNYGYTF
TGTGCCAGCAGCCATCTGACAGGGAACTATGGCTACACCTTC
>TRBD1|-|TRBV10-3|TRBJ2-1
CAISVQGADEQFF
TGTGCCATCAGCGTACAGGGGGCCGATGAGCAGTTCTTC
>-|few|TRBV20-1|TRBJ1-6
CSARDRVKWNNSPLHF
TGCAGTGCTAGAGATCGCGTGAAGTGGAACAATTCACCCCTCCACTTT
>-|few|TRBV10-3|TRBJ2-3
CAISLRTEATDTQYF
TGTGCCATCAGCCTCCGGACGGAGGCCACAGATACGCAGTATTTT
>TRBD1|many|TRBV7-2|TRBJ2-2
CASSLEGQGVAGELFF
TGTGCCAGCAGCTTAGAGGGACAGGGGGTTGCGGGGGAGCTGTTTTTT
>TRBD2|few|TRBV20-1|TRBJ2-5
CSANPFNWTSGMVKTQYF
TGCAGTGCTAATCCCTTTAATTGGACTAGCGGAATGGTGAAGACCCAGTACTTC
>-|-|TRBV5-1|TRBJ2-7
CASSLVGSAELYEQYF
TGCGCCAGCAGCTTGGTTGGTAGCGCGGAACTCTACGAGCAGTACTTC
>-|-|TRBV20-1|TRBJ2-7
CSATNNRPPYEQYF
TGCAGTGCTACTAATAATCGTCCTCCCTACGAGCAGTACTTC
>TRBD2|many|TRBV11-2|TRBJ2-7
CASRPLRAGETAEQYF
TGTGCCAGCAGGCCCCTTAGAGCGGGGGAGACGGCCGAGCAGTACTTC
>-|-|TRBV5-1|TRBJ1-2
CASSFEVNYGYTF
TGCGCCAGCAGCTTCGAGGTTAACTATGGCTACACCTTC
>-|many|TRBV18|TRBJ2-1
CASSGQTTTNEQFF
TGTGCCAGCTCAGGACAGACAACTACCAATGAGCAGTTCTTC
>TRBD1|many|TRBV5-1|TRBJ1-4
CASSRTGRSEKLFF
TGCGCCAGCAGTCGGACAGGGCGGAGTGAAAAACTGTTTTTT
>-|many|TRBV7-9|TRBJ2-5
CASSLMTGLGETQYF
TGTGCCAGCAGCTTAATGACCGGGCTCGGTGAGACCCAGTACTTC